This T cell receptor beta chain was sequenced for a study of blood T cells in healthy people across ages. For the study at large: Researchers report that template switching captured about one barcoded beta molecule per two T cells.

Germline CDR1 reads LGHNA; CDR2 reads YSLEER. V gave up 6 bases and J gave up 3 bases, with 17 bases separating them. The CDR3 runs to 15 residues. Alongside a J-beta primer mix, a sample-barcoded 5' primer served in a second PCR lasting about 7 to 12 cycles. TCRdb reanalysed the 5' RACE reads using MiXCR and keeps one entry per CDR3 protein. The sample consists of some 1.8 million distinct CDR3 sequences, about two fifths of them appearing once. This clonotype was seen only a few times. V gene TRBV4-3 combines with J gene TRBJ1-2; D uncertain. This TCR derives from a human donor in good health. Material: blood. As DNA, the CDR3 is TGCGCCAGCAGAGAGGACCCAATTGGCGACTATGGCTACACCTTC. Amino acid sequence: CASREDPIGDYGYTF.